This T cell receptor (beta chain) was retrieved from a study of blood T cell repertoires in COVID-19. Participants came from about 24 US areas, aged about 18 to 89 years. Clinical history reported by participants formed the basis on which cohorts were assigned. Germline loops: CDR1 KGHSH, CDR2 LQKENI. V was clipped by 4 bases and J by 3 bases, with 16 bases between them. This CDR3 spans 16 amino acids. Methods used by the authors: The authors estimated nucleated cell counts from reference gene primer amplification. TCRdb keeps only in-frame clones here, not all; method: immunoSEQ multiplex PCR. Clone size and the V and J calls come from that table; the DNA yielded D and trimming. This table has roughly 400,000 clones, 85% to 90% appearing once.

The sequenced sample was PBMCs or T cells enriched from blood (not recorded which). The chain joins TRBV18 to TRBJ1-5; D unresolved. The receptor's source is a man aged 30 to 45 who had recovered from COVID-19. As DNA, the CDR3 is TGTGCCAGCTCACTTCGACAAGGAAGCCACAATCAGCCCCAGCATTTT. Protein sequence: CASSLRQGSHNQPQHF.